Following are 5 T cell receptor beta chains from one sample sequenced in a study of beta chain features in type 1 diabetes. These TCRs' antigens remain unknown. The sequenced template was cDNA made from the entire isolated RNA. Generated by immunoSEQ multiplex PCR, the TCRdb table keeps only in-frame clones and is missing some. The data show 640,000 or so clones, 11% to 15% seen once. The study's findings and limits: TCRB CDR3s were moderately but significantly shorter in Type 1 diabetes patients in all four CD4+ subsets.

Sequenced material: naive CD4+ T cells from blood. The source of these receptors is a man younger than 30 with type 1 diabetes.

The V call is TRBV29-1, the J call TRBJ2-5, with D tentatively TRBD1 (6 bases). The DNA end is more similar to TRBJ2-7, so the J call may be wrong. There are 14 residues in the CDR3. Per the germline V gene, CDR1 is SQVTM and CDR2 is ANQGSEA. CDR3 in amino acids: CSVATTDSPYEQYF. CDR3 coding DNA: TGCAGCGTGGCAACCACGGACAGTCCCTACGAGCAGTACTTC.

In its sample, this clone was seen a few times. The CDR3 is CASSLVGNQPQHF. CDR3 nucleotides: TGTGCCAGCAGCTTGGTTGGCAATCAGCCCCAGCATTTT. The rearrangement uses TRBV5-6 and TRBJ1-5; no definite D call. Germline V gives CDR1 SGHDT, CDR2 YYEEEE. Deletions cut 0 bases from V and 2 bases from J, with 3 bases between. This CDR3 contains 13 residues.

Comment on this clone: At the DNA level, this CDR3 is encoded by other sequences in the same sample as well. The CDR3 loop is CASSLAGTGNTEAFF. Written as DNA, the CDR3 is TGCGCCAGCAGCTTGGCCGGCACAGGGAACACTGAAGCTTTCTTT. This chain joins TRBV5-1 and TRBJ1-1; maybe TRBD1 (5 bases). Germline V gene lookup returns CDR1 SGHRS and CDR2 YFSETQ. CDR3 length: 15 amino acids. V was shortened by 0 bases and J by 1 base, with 10 bases between the two germline ends. Combining the CDR3 with reference TRBV5-1 and TRBJ1-1 gives the whole variable domain KAGVTQTPRYLIKTRGQQVTLSCSPISGHRSVSWYQQTPGQGLQFLFEYFSETQRNKGNFPGRFSGRQFSNSRSEMNVSTLELGDSALYLCASSLAGTGNTEAFFGQGTRLTVV.

The chain combines TRBV6-5 with TRBJ1-1; D remains unclear. CDR3 size: 15 residues. The germline V and J ends were trimmed by 4 bases and 2 bases, with 14 bases remaining between them. From germline, CDR1 is MNHEY and CDR2 SVGAGI. The CDR3 reads CASSSYGPKNTEAFF. The DNA of the CDR3 is TGTGCCAGCAGTTCTTACGGGCCGAAAAACACTGAAGCTTTCTTT.

DNA for the CDR3: TGCGCCAGCAGCCAACGCATCAATCAGCCCCAGCATTTT. Protein sequence: CASSQRINQPQHF. The chain recombines TRBV4-3 with TRBJ1-5; D uncertain. Germline loops: CDR1 LGHNA, CDR2 YSLEER. Deletions cut 2 bases from V and 3 bases from J, with 5 bases between. There are 13 residues in the CDR3.